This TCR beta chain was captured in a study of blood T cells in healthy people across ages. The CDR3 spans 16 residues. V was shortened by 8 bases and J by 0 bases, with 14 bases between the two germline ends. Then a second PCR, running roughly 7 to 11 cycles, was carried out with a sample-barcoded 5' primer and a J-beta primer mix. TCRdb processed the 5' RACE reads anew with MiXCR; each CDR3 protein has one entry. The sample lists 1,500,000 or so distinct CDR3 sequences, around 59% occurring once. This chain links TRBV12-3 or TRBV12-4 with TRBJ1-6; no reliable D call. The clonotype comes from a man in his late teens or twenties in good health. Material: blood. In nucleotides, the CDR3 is TGTGCCAGCCGCCCGTCGGGCGGCTCCTATAATTCACCCCTCCACTTT. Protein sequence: CASRPSGGSYNSPLHF.